These T cell receptor beta chains were read from a single sample in a study of CD8+ T cells in alopecia areata. Produced via immunoSEQ multiplex PCR; TCRdb's table is partial and in-frame only. The sample shows about 190,000 clones, around 65% of them seen only once. The sample here was CD4+ T cells sorted from blood, taken at week 4, from a patient treated with tofacitinib. The receptors come from a human donor with alopecia areata. CDR3s include the opening cysteine and the closing phenylalanine or tryptophan. A D gene is named only where the DNA matches it firmly. Not every row has a clone size; where given, it reads once, few, many or a size class.

TRBJ2-1 | . | many | TRBV14 | CASSQEIRRYEQFF | TGTGCCAGCAGCCAAGAGATTCGGCGGTATGAGCAGTTCTTC
TRBJ2-7 | . | . | TRBV25-1 | CASSGSGTFNEQYF | TGTGCCAGCAGTGGATCCGGGACTTTCAACGAGCAGTACTTC
TRBJ2-7 | . | . | TRBV29-1 | CSVAIGITYEQYF | TGCAGCGTTGCGATCGGTATTACCTACGAGCAGTACTTC
TRBJ1-1 | . | . | TRBV4-3 | CASSQHRRMNTEAFF | TGCGCCAGCAGCCAGCATAGACGGATGAACACTGAAGCTTTCTTT
TRBJ1-2 | . | . | TRBV6-6 | CASSYRAGTYGYTF | TGTGCCAGCAGTTACAGGGCCGGAACCTATGGCTACACCTTC
TRBJ2-7 | TRBD2 | . | TRBV4-2 | CASSQEDGGFYEQYF | TGTGCCAGCAGCCAAGAAGACGGGGGGTTCTACGAGCAGTACTTC
TRBJ1-2 | . | . | TRBV2 | CASSPTGNYGYTF | TGTGCCAGCAGTCCCACAGGGAACTATGGCTACACCTTC
TRBJ1-6 | . | few | TRBV7-6 | CASSRGGSPLHF | TGTGCCAGCAGCCGCGGTGGTTCACCCCTCCACTTT
TRBJ1-2 | . | . | TRBV30 | CAWSRGFYGYTF | TGTGCCTGGAGTCGCGGGTTCTATGGCTACACCTTC
TRBJ1-6 | . | . | TRBV6-5 | CASTAGNSPLHF | TGTGCCAGCACGGCGGGGAATTCACCCCTCCACTTT
TRBJ2-2 | . | . | TRBV11-2 | CASSSLDRITGELFF | TGTGCCAGCAGCTCCCTGGACAGAATCACCGGGGAGCTGTTTTTT
TRBJ2-3 | . | . | TRBV4-1 | CASSQHLGTSTDTQYF | TGCGCCAGCAGCCAGCACCTAGGGACTAGCACAGATACGCAGTATTTT
TRBJ2-5 | TRBD1 | . | TRBV29-1 | CSVRTGPRPGETQYF | TGCAGCGTCCGGACAGGGCCCCGGCCCGGAGAGACCCAGTACTTC
TRBJ1-1 | . | . | TRBV10-3 | CAISAAPGGSAEAFF | TGTGCCATCAGTGCCGCCCCGGGAGGTTCAGCTGAAGCTTTCTTT
TRBJ2-7 | . | . | TRBV11-2 | CASSPGRYEQYF | TGTGCCAGCAGCCCCGGTCGCTACGAGCAGTACTTC